The 15 T cell receptor beta chains given below trace back to one sample, sequenced in a study of T cells in Graves' hyperthyroidism and ophthalmopathy (dated by TCRdb to between 2019 and 2020). Preparation of the library involved multiplex PCR. The data were produced on an Illumina HiSeq 2000. Amplification of TCR beta CDR3 regions was carried out from RNA transcripts. The first round of RT-PCR for the TCR CDR3 was performed with the HTBI primer set and the Qiagen OneStep RT-PCR kit. TCRdb reprocessing: public reads trimmed at Q25 with fastp, clones called with MiXCR, in-frame beta chains kept. For every CDR3 protein sequence, its rows merge into one entry that carries the most common genes and DNA. The sample table holds more than 450,000 distinct CDR3 sequences, of which approximately 15% were seen once. Around 13% of the sample goes to the ten largest clones. The sequencing sample was made of blood. The receptors were sampled from a woman in her thirties or forties with Graves' hyperthyroidism.

This clonotype appeared many times. The rearrangement joins TRBV3-1 to TRBJ2-7, with TRBD1 matching 8 bases. The germline gives CDR1 LGHDT, CDR2 YNNKEL (reference sequence). CDR3 length: 14 amino acids. Trimming cost V 4 bases and J 5 bases; bases outside gene matches: 7. This CDR3 is CASSLGTGADEQYF. Here the CDR3 DNA reads TGTGCCAGCAGCCTCGGGACAGGTGCTGACGAGCAGTACTTC.

This clonotype has ten or more counts. The CDR3 DNA reads as TGTGCCAGCAGCCGCGGAACAGGGCGAACTGAAGCTTTCTTT. It translates to CASSRGTGRTEAFF. V gene TRBV11-2 combines with J gene TRBJ1-1, with D possibly TRBD1 on 6 matching bases. V shed 5 bases and J shed 5 bases, with 15 bases lying between them. The CDR3 spans 14 residues. CDR1 is SGHAT, CDR2 FQNNGV, per germline.

The chain recombines TRBV19 with TRBJ2-1; D is possibly TRBD1 (5 bases). Germline loops: CDR1 LNHDA, CDR2 SQIVND (reference sequence). Trimming removed 4 bases at V and 3 bases at J, with 7 bases between. This CDR3 has 13 residues. CDR3 loop: CASSTTVYNEQFF. CDR3 nucleotide sequence: TGTGCCAGTAGTACGACAGTCTACAATGAGCAGTTCTTC.

This clonotype was counted many times. The chain couples TRBV28 to TRBJ2-2; 8 bases map to TRBD1. CDR1 and CDR2 from the germline V gene are MDHEN and SYDVKM. This CDR3 comprises 16 residues. Germline trimming cut 4 bases from V and 6 bases from J; bases unmatched to any gene: 10. CDR3 region: CASSSNDRGGAGELFF. CDR3 coding DNA: TGTGCCAGCAGTTCCAACGACAGGGGTGGAGCCGGGGAGCTGTTTTTT.

In regard to this clonotype: With a much larger clone just one base away, this may be a read error. This chain connects TRBV5-1 to TRBJ2-1; D remains unclear. CDR1 and CDR2 from the germline V gene are SGHRS and YFSETQ. The CDR3 has 14 amino acids. DNA of the CDR3: TGCGCCGGCAGCCCGAGGCCGGATTACAATGAGCAGTTCTTC. It encodes CAGSPRPDYNEQFF.

This clonotype was detected only a few times. The chain links TRBV7-9 to TRBJ2-7, with 9 bases fitting TRBD1. There are 16 residues in the CDR3. Germline lookup yields CDR1 SEHNR and CDR2 FQNEAQ (reference sequence). Unmatched junction bases numbered 10, after V lost 6 bases and J lost 1 base. CDR3 coding DNA: TGTGCCAGCAGTCCTCCCCGGGACAGGGCATCCTACGAGCAGTACTTC. Amino acid sequence: CASSPPRDRASYEQYF.

This clonotype was counted a few times. The chain recombines TRBV7-9 with TRBJ2-2, with TRBD2 identical over 16 bases. The germline CDR1 and CDR2 sequences are SEHNR and FQNEAQ (reference sequence). V lost 4 bases to trimming and J lost 3 bases; unmatched junction nucleotides: 8. The CDR3 extends over 19 amino acids. CDR3 DNA sequence: TGTGCCAGCAGCTACCCTACTGGGACTAGCGGGAGGGACACCGGGGAGCTGTTTTTT. This gives the protein CASSYPTGTSGRDTGELFF.

Only a few counts were recorded for this clonotype. The rearrangement links TRBV9 to TRBJ2-1; D gene uncertain. This CDR3 contains 13 residues. Trimming stripped 1 base from V and 6 bases from J, with 8 bases between. The germline V gene has CDR1 SGDLS and CDR2 YYNGEE. The DNA for the CDR3 is TGTGCCAGCAGCGTAACTCTCTTCAATGAGCAGTTCTTC. Translated, it gives CASSVTLFNEQFF. Full variable domain (outside the CDR3, taken from reference TRBV9 and TRBJ2-1): DSGVTQTPKHLITATGQRVTLRCSPRSGDLSVYWYQQSLDQGLQFLIQYYNGEERAKGNILERFSAQQFPDLHSELNLSSLELGDSALYFCASSVTLFNEQFFGPGTRLTVL.

This clonotype has at least ten counts. This rearrangement joins TRBV2 to TRBJ1-4; the match to TRBD1 covers 7 bases. The germline gives CDR1 SNHLY, CDR2 FYNNEI. The CDR3 length is 15 residues. J was trimmed by 5 bases and V by 3 bases; bases with no gene match: 6. The CDR3 DNA reads as TGTGCCAGCAGTGAGATGACAGGGCTAAATGAAAAACTGTTTTTT. It is translated as CASSEMTGLNEKLFF.

This clonotype was detected ten times or more. V usage is TRBV12-3 or TRBV12-4 and J usage is TRBJ1-2; unclear D gene. V lost 3 bases, J lost 4 bases, and 9 bases lay in between. The CDR3 covers 13 residues. The CDR3 protein is CASSFRTLYGYTF. CDR3 bases: TGTGCCAGCAGTTTTCGGACCCTCTATGGCTACACCTTC.

There are a few counts of this clonotype. The chain combines TRBV14 with TRBJ1-1; D gene unclear. V was trimmed by 0 bases and J by 0 bases, leaving 8 bases between them. The CDR3 covers 15 residues. CDR1 SGHDN and CDR2 FVKESK come from the germline V gene. DNA of the CDR3: TGTGCCAGCAGCCAAGAGAGGTCGTTGAACACTGAAGCTTTCTTT. It codes for CASSQERSLNTEAFF.

There are many counts of this clonotype. The rearrangement joins TRBV30 to TRBJ2-3; possibly TRBD2 for D (6 bases). V dropped 0 bases and J dropped 4 bases, with 14 bases sitting between them. The CDR3 loop spans 15 amino acids. Germline values: CDR1 GTSNPN, CDR2 SVGIG (reference sequence). CDR3 nucleotide sequence: TGTGCCTGGAGTGTAATGGCGGGATCCGCAGATACGCAGTATTTT. Its protein is CAWSVMAGSADTQYF.

This clonotype was counted at least ten times. The rearrangement uses TRBV18 and TRBJ2-7; TRBD1 might be the D (6 bases). Looked up from germline, CDR1 is KGHSH and CDR2 is LQKENI. The CDR3 sequence is 14 residues long. The ends were cut back, 5 bases at V and 6 bases at J, with 17 bases in the middle. CDR3: CASSSQGPPGEQYF. The CDR3 DNA follows: TGTGCCAGCTCATCACAGGGCCCCCCCGGCGAGCAGTACTTC.

About this clonotype itself: Germline is not matched at one junction end, which may reflect a read error. The genes are TRBV20-1 and TRBJ2-7, with 8 bases matching TRBD1. Germline-derived CDR1 and CDR2 are DFQATT and SNEGSKA (reference sequence). The CDR3 extends over 15 amino acids. CDR3 region: CSTSPRTGMTYEQYF. CDR3 DNA sequence: TGCAGTACTAGCCCCAGGACAGGGATGACCTACGAGCAGTACTTC.

In this sample, this clonotype turned up many times. V is TRBV20-1 and J is TRBJ2-3; a weak D match, TRBD1 (5 bases). V dropped 0 bases and J dropped 2 bases, with 15 bases sitting between them. The germline V gene has CDR1 DFQATT and CDR2 SNEGSKA (reference sequence). This CDR3 is built from 16 residues. The CDR3 reads CSAREGLVVSTDTQYF. CDR3 in DNA: TGCAGTGCTAGAGAGGGGCTAGTTGTGTCCACAGATACGCAGTATTTT.